One and the same sample provided the 28 T cell receptor beta chains below, sequenced in a study of blood T cell repertoires in COVID-19. Profiled with immunoSEQ multiplex PCR; TCRdb holds only in-frame clones, not every one. The table shows about 190,000 clones, with 87% occurring only once. The specimen sequenced was peripheral blood. These receptors originate from a man aged 60 to 69 with active or convalescent COVID-19.

The chain links TRBV27 to TRBJ2-3, with D perhaps TRBD2 (6 bases). This CDR3 is 13 amino acids long. Per germline, CDR1 MNHEY and CDR2 SMNVEV (reference sequence). The ends were cut back, 2 bases at V and 11 bases at J, with 14 bases in the middle. The chain's CDR3 is CASSLLATYEQYF. The CDR3 DNA sequence: TGTGCCAGCAGTTTACTAGCGACCTATGAGCAGTATTTT.

The J gene is TRBJ2-2, the V gene TRBV5-1, with a tentative D call TRBD2 (6 bases). CDR3 size: 14 residues. The germline CDR1 and CDR2 sequences are SGHRS and YFSETQ. V dropped 5 bases and J dropped 6 bases, with 14 bases sitting between them. The CDR3 spells CASRGRGGAGELFF. As DNA, the CDR3 is TGCGCCAGCAGGGGGCGCGGAGGGGCCGGGGAGCTGTTTTTT.

The rearrangement joins TRBV9 to TRBJ1-2, with TRBD1 identical over 8 bases. This CDR3 region has 16 residues. Germline loops: CDR1 SGDLS, CDR2 YYNGEE. The V gene end was trimmed by 0 bases and the J gene end by 5 bases; junction bases not matched to a gene: 9. CDR3 sequence reads: CASSVGGGTGGYGYTF. DNA for the CDR3: TGTGCCAGCAGCGTAGGGGGAGGGACAGGAGGGTATGGCTACACCTTC.

This chain connects TRBV27 to TRBJ1-2; 7 nucleotides match TRBD1. There are 13 residues in the CDR3. CDR1 is MNHEY and CDR2 is SMNVEV in the germline V gene (reference sequence). V trimming: 5 bases; J trimming: 8 bases; junction bases outside the gene matches: 8. CDR3 DNA: TGTGCCAGCAGTCCGACAGGGAATGGGGGCTACACCTTC. Translating gives CASSPTGNGGYTF.

The CDR3 DNA reads TGCGCCAGCAGCGTCCGGGACACCTCTGGAAACACCATATATTTT. This encodes CASSVRDTSGNTIYF. The chain has TRBV4-1 and TRBJ1-3, with D possibly matching TRBD1 (6 bases). V was clipped by 5 bases and J by 0 bases, with 11 bases between them. Germline V gene sequence: CDR1 MGHRA, CDR2 YSYEKL. CDR3 length equals 15 residues.

Regarding this clone: Other nucleotide sequences in the sample specify the same CDR3. The rearrangement links TRBV9 to TRBJ2-3; D call uncertain. This CDR3 has 14 residues. The V gene's germline CDR1 is SGDLS and CDR2 YYNGEE. The V end was cut by 0 bases, the J end by 3 bases, with 8 bases between. The CDR3 region is CASSVAPSTDTQYF. DNA for the CDR3: TGTGCCAGCAGCGTAGCTCCTTCGACAGATACGCAGTATTTT.

This rearrangement joins TRBV15 to TRBJ2-7; D is possibly TRBD2 (6 bases). V gave up 0 bases and J gave up 2 bases, with 11 bases separating them. In germline, CDR1 is LNHNV, CDR2 YYDKDF (reference sequence). This CDR3 is built from 15 residues. In DNA form, the CDR3 reads TGTGCCACCAGCAGAGAACTAGCCGATACCTACGAGCAGTACTTC. This encodes CATSRELADTYEQYF.

The chain has TRBV29-1 and TRBJ2-5, with 7 bases aligning to TRBD1. With V trimmed by 7 bases and J by 3 bases, 5 bases remained unmatched. This CDR3 is 12 amino acids long. Germline CDR1 is SQVTM and CDR2 is ANQGSEA. The CDR3: CSALGTEETQYF. DNA for the CDR3: TGCAGCGCCTTAGGGACAGAAGAGACCCAGTACTTC.

The CDR3 nucleotides are TGTGCCACCAGTGATTTAGGGACCAGACAGGGGGCCGATCATTACAATGAGCAGTTCTTC. Encoded protein: CATSDLGTRQGADHYNEQFF. The chain joins TRBV24-1 to TRBJ2-1; 10 bases agree with TRBD1. Germline CDR1 and CDR2: KGHDR and SFDVKD. The CDR3 sequence is 20 residues long. V lost 1 base and J lost 4; bases outside the gene matches: 15.

This chain links TRBV7-3 with TRBJ2-2; 8 bases fit TRBD1. The ends lost 4 bases at V and 1 base at J; junction bases unmatched: 5. The CDR3 has 16 amino acids. CDR1 is SGHTA, CDR2 FQGTGA, per germline. This CDR3 is CASSSRGTGNTGELFF. As DNA, the CDR3 is TGTGCCAGCAGCTCCAGAGGGACAGGGAACACCGGGGAGCTGTTTTTT.

The chain links TRBV28 to TRBJ1-4; 7 positions match TRBD1. After removal of 5 bases from V and 4 bases from J, the junction contained 7 bases not matched to a gene. The CDR3 runs 15 residues. Germline CDR1 is MDHEN and CDR2 is SYDVKM. This chain's CDR3 is CASSGGDSNNEKLFF. The DNA of the CDR3 is TGTGCCAGCAGTGGAGGGGACAGCAATAATGAAAAACTGTTTTTT.

The V and J genes are TRBV5-6 and TRBJ1-1; 7 bases map to TRBD1. The CDR3 is 15 residues long. The J segment lost 11 bases and the V segment lost 4 bases, leaving 17 bases of the junction unmatched. Per germline, CDR1 SGHDT and CDR2 YYEEEE. CDR3 region: CASSLIDRDSGQAFF. In DNA form, the CDR3 reads TGTGCCAGCAGCCTCATCGACCGGGACAGCGGCCAGGCTTTCTTT.

This chain joins TRBV7-2 and TRBJ2-5, with TRBD2 matching over 8 bases. V trimming: 1 base; J trimming: 11 bases; junction bases outside the gene matches: 6. The CDR3 runs 13 residues. From germline, CDR1 is SGHTA and CDR2 FQGNSA. CDR3 sequence reads: CASSLGSGEWQYF. The CDR3 DNA sequence: TGTGCCAGCAGCTTAGGTAGCGGGGAATGGCAGTACTTC.

The rearrangement joins TRBV5-1 to TRBJ2-1; the match to TRBD2 covers 8 bases. The length of the CDR3 is 15 residues. V shed 4 bases and J 0 bases; nucleotides not matched to a gene: 3. The germline V gene encodes CDR1 SGHRS and CDR2 YFSETQ. The CDR3 loop is CASSPGGSSYNEQFF. CDR3 sequence (DNA): TGCGCCAGCAGCCCGGGGGGGTCCTCCTACAATGAGCAGTTCTTC.

This chain links TRBV14 with TRBJ2-7; no firm D call. The V and J ends lost 3 bases and 1 base respectively, with 13 bases between them. CDR1 is SGHDN, CDR2 FVKESK, per germline. The CDR3 totals 15 residues. In nucleotides, the CDR3 is TGTGCCAGCAGCCAGGCGTTGACAAAATCCTACGAGCAGTACTTC. This gives the protein CASSQALTKSYEQYF.

V is TRBV5-3 and J is TRBJ2-5; TRBD1 agrees at 7 bases. TRBV5-3 is designated an ORF whose function remains uncertain. V shed 4 bases, J shed 0 bases, and the junction held 12 bases outside the gene matches. The CDR3 totals 17 residues. CDR3 sequence (DNA): TGTGCCAGAAGCGTACGGACCCGGGACAGATACCAAGAGACCCAGTACTTC. It translates to CARSVRTRDRYQETQYF.

This clone was detected once. This chain links TRBV24-1 with TRBJ2-3, with 10 bases matching TRBD2. The germline CDR1 and CDR2 sequences are KGHDR and SFDVKD. With V trimmed by 3 bases and J by 1 base, 6 bases remained unmatched. This CDR3 is built from 17 residues. The CDR3 bases are TGTGCCACCAGTGATCCGACTAGCGGGTGGGGCACAGATACGCAGTATTTT. Translation gives CATSDPTSGWGTDTQYF.

This chain links TRBV11-2 with TRBJ2-7; D perhaps matches TRBD2 (7 bases). CDR3 length equals 14 residues. V lost 5 bases, J lost 4 bases, and 15 bases lay in between. The germline CDR1 and CDR2 sequences are SGHAT and FQNNGV. This chain's CDR3 is CASSVTRGGYEQYF. The CDR3 DNA reads TGTGCCAGCAGCGTTACCAGGGGAGGGTACGAGCAGTACTTC.

This chain connects TRBV12-3 or TRBV12-4 to TRBJ2-7; D not certain. V was clipped by 3 bases and J by 2 bases, with 8 bases between them. The CDR3 length is 13 residues. Here the CDR3 reads CASSLTSTYEQYF. CDR3 DNA sequence: TGTGCCAGCAGTTTGACATCGACCTACGAGCAGTACTTC.

This chain joins TRBV7-2 and TRBJ2-5, with 11 bases that match TRBD2. The trim removed 2 bases at V and 5 bases at J, leaving 7 bases unmatched. Germline-derived CDR1 and CDR2 are SGHTA and FQGNSA. This CDR3 has 16 amino acids. The chain's CDR3 is CASSLIAGGPGETQYF. The CDR3 bases are TGTGCCAGCAGCTTAATAGCGGGGGGGCCTGGGGAGACCCAGTACTTC.

The V and J genes are TRBV5-1 and TRBJ2-1; 9 nucleotides align to TRBD1. Germline V lookup: CDR1 SGHRS, CDR2 YFSETQ. The CDR3 length is 15 residues. Trimming removed 7 bases from V and 6 bases from J; junction bases left unmatched: 11. The CDR3 sequence: CASGARTGAINEQFF. The CDR3 bases are TGCGCCAGCGGGGCAAGGACAGGGGCGATCAATGAGCAGTTCTTC.

The gene calls are TRBV13 and TRBJ2-7; TRBD2 is a possible D gene (5 bases). From germline, CDR1 is PRHDT and CDR2 FYEKMQ (reference sequence). The CDR3 runs 13 residues. With 5 bases removed from V and 1 base from J, the gap between germline ends came to 9 bases. Here the CDR3 DNA reads TGTGCCAGCAGCCCTCCGGGGTCCTACGAGCAGTACTTC. As protein: CASSPPGSYEQYF.

This rearrangement joins TRBV5-6 to TRBJ2-5; weak D call: TRBD2 (7 bases). With 1 base removed from V and 1 base from J, the gap between germline ends came to 11 bases. Germline loops: CDR1 SGHDT, CDR2 YYEEEE. The CDR3 spans 15 residues. CDR3 in DNA: TGTGCCAGCAGCTTGAAACGGGGGGCCCAAGAGACCCAGTACTTC. It is translated as CASSLKRGAQETQYF.

The chain couples TRBV29-1 to TRBJ2-1; possibly TRBD1 for D (5 bases). Germline CDR1 reads SQVTM; CDR2 reads ANQGSEA. V was cut by 4 bases and J by 6 bases, with 16 bases left in between. The CDR3 contains 14 residues. CDR3 coding DNA: TGCAGCGTTGGAGTGGGAACAGGACCCAATGAGCAGTTCTTC. Translating gives CSVGVGTGPNEQFF.

This chain connects TRBV5-1 to TRBJ1-2; 11 bases are shared with TRBD1. The V gene end was trimmed by 2 bases and the J gene end by 4 bases; junction bases not matched to a gene: 7. Per the germline V gene, CDR1 is SGHRS and CDR2 is YFSETQ. This CDR3 is built from 16 residues. Here the CDR3 reads CASSFGQGAKSYGYTF. DNA for the CDR3: TGCGCCAGCAGCTTCGGACAGGGGGCTAAGTCCTATGGCTACACCTTC.

The rearrangement uses TRBV7-2 and TRBJ1-1; D unclear. The CDR3 contains 12 residues. V lost 3 bases, J lost 4 bases, and 6 bases lay in between. CDR1 and CDR2 from the germline V gene are SGHTA and FQGNSA. The CDR3 sequence: CASSFPGTEAFF. The CDR3 DNA reads TGTGCCAGCAGCTTCCCCGGCACTGAAGCTTTCTTT.

In DNA form, the CDR3 reads TGTGCCAGCAGGCCTAGACAGGGGAACACTGAAGCTTTCTTT. This encodes CASRPRQGNTEAFF. The rearrangement links TRBV6-5 to TRBJ1-1; TRBD1 aligns across 7 bases. Losses at the gene ends were 6 bases for V and 1 base for J; bases not matched to a gene: 5. CDR1 and CDR2 from the germline V gene are MNHEY and SVGAGI. CDR3 length equals 14 residues.

This clone is a singleton in its sample. This sequence joins TRBV7-2 and TRBJ2-1; 10 nucleotides line up with TRBD1. V lost 5 bases, J lost 5 bases, and 9 bases stayed unmatched. There are 16 residues in the CDR3. The germline V gene encodes CDR1 SGHTA and CDR2 FQGNSA. DNA of the CDR3: TGTGCCAGCAGCCATCCGGGACAGGGGTCCAACAATGAGCAGTTCTTC. Amino acid sequence: CASSHPGQGSNNEQFF.